Below are 9 T cell receptor beta chains sequenced from a single sample in a study of T cells after yellow fever vaccination. Each CDR3 protein gets one entry after TCRdb re-called the 5' RACE reads with MiXCR. The sample holds some 250,000 distinct CDR3 sequences; over 3% are singletons and the top ten take approximately 18%. The sequencing used PBMCs, collected 15 days after the yellow fever booster vaccination. The receptors come from a man aged 18 to 29 who received the YFV17D yellow fever vaccine.

This clonotype has ten or more counts. This sequence joins TRBV12-3 or TRBV12-4 and TRBJ2-7, with D possibly matching TRBD2 (6 bases). V lost 3 bases and J lost 0, with 9 bases in between. CDR3 length equals 14 residues. The CDR3 DNA sequence: TGTGCCAGCAGTTTGGGGCGGGGCTCCTACGAGCAGTACTTC. The encoded protein is CASSLGRGSYEQYF.

This clonotype was counted many times. V usage is TRBV4-2 and J usage is TRBJ1-1, with TRBD1 as a possible D gene (6 bases). CDR1 LGHNA and CDR2 YNFKEQ come from the germline V gene. The ends were cut back, 5 bases at V and 4 bases at J, with 11 bases in the middle. The CDR3 is made up of 13 amino acids. The chain's CDR3 is CASSGQLGTEAFF. In DNA form, the CDR3 reads TGTGCCAGCAGCGGACAGTTAGGCACTGAAGCTTTCTTT.

This clonotype was recorded at least ten times. The chain couples TRBV11-2 to TRBJ2-1; weak D call: TRBD2 (7 bases). This CDR3 has 16 amino acids. V was shortened by 4 bases and J by 5 bases, with 18 bases between the two germline ends. Germline V lookup: CDR1 SGHAT, CDR2 FQNNGV. As DNA, the CDR3 is TGTGCCAGCAGCTCCGGGAGGAGGGGGGCAAACAATGAGCAGTTCTTC. It codes for CASSSGRRGANNEQFF. Based on the CDR3 plus reference TRBV11-2 and TRBJ2-1, the full variable domain is EAGVAQSPRYKIIEKRQSVAFWCNPISGHATLYWYQQILGQGPKLLIQFQNNGVVDDSQLPKDRFSAERLKGVDSTLKIQPAKLEDSAVYLCASSSGRRGANNEQFFGPGTRLTVL.

The table lists this clonotype with many counts. The chain combines TRBV29-1 with TRBJ2-7, with TRBD1 as a possible D gene (5 bases). V was trimmed by 2 bases and J by 5 bases, leaving 19 bases between them. Germline-derived CDR1 and CDR2 are SQVTM and ANQGSEA. This CDR3 is built from 15 residues. The CDR3 loop is CSVEKGRGRLNEQYF. CDR3 nucleotides: TGCAGCGTTGAAAAGGGAAGGGGCCGCCTAAACGAGCAGTACTTC.

This clonotype was counted many times. This chain joins TRBV5-1 and TRBJ2-3; a weak D match, TRBD2 (7 bases). The ends were cut back, 4 bases at V and 0 bases at J, with 15 bases in the middle. Germline CDR1 and CDR2: SGHRS and YFSETQ. The CDR3 runs 16 residues. CDR3 coding DNA: TGCGCCAGCAGCCCCGGTGGGGGGGCGAGCACAGATACGCAGTATTTT. Protein sequence: CASSPGGGASTDTQYF.

This clonotype was seen only a few times. The chain recombines TRBV4-3 with TRBJ2-3; D gene uncertain. Trimming stripped 1 base from V and 0 bases from J, with 11 bases between. Germline V lookup: CDR1 LGHNA, CDR2 YSLEER. CDR3 length: 16 residues. The CDR3: CASSQGSSLSTDTQYF. The CDR3 DNA follows: TGCGCCAGCAGCCAAGGTTCCAGCCTTAGCACAGATACGCAGTATTTT.

This clonotype appeared a few times. The chain couples TRBV5-1 to TRBJ2-7; 11 positions agree with TRBD1. The ends lost 4 bases at V and 6 bases at J; junction bases unmatched: 6. The CDR3 consists of 14 residues. The V gene's germline CDR1 is SGHRS and CDR2 YFSETQ. The CDR3 DNA follows: TGCGCCAGCAGCGCCGGGGACAGGGGGAGCGAGCAGTACTTC. It encodes CASSAGDRGSEQYF.

The table lists this clonotype with many counts. This chain uses TRBV7-9 with TRBJ2-4, with a possible D match to TRBD1 (6 bases). This CDR3 comprises 14 residues. The V and J ends lost 3 bases and 6 bases respectively, with 12 bases between them. The V gene's germline CDR1 is SEHNR and CDR2 FQNEAQ (reference sequence). The DNA of the CDR3 is TGTGCCAGCAGCTTTCAGGGGTCTCCAAACATTCAGTACTTC. It is translated as CASSFQGSPNIQYF.

This clonotype was seen many times. The CDR3 sequence is CASSPGAGERYEQYV. For the CDR3, the DNA is TGTGCCAGCTCACCAGGGGCAGGGGAAAGGTACGAGCAGTACGTC. The chain has TRBV18 and TRBJ2-7, with a possible D match to TRBD1 (6 bases). Germline-derived CDR1 and CDR2 are KGHSH and LQKENI. Deletions cut 2 bases from V and 4 bases from J, with 15 bases between. The CDR3 extends over 15 amino acids.